What follows are 20 T cell receptor beta chains derived from one specimen sequenced in a study of beta chain features in type 1 diabetes. The entirety of the isolated RNA underwent reverse transcription, so expressed TCRB transcripts were sequenced. The data were produced by immunoSEQ multiplex PCR, yet TCRdb's version contains in-frame clones alone and is incomplete. The sample has 400,000 to 550,000 clones; roughly 11% are singletons. Specimen: naive CD4+ T cells from blood. The source is a woman under 30 in good health.

The chain couples TRBV7-8 to TRBJ1-5; D is unresolved. The germline V and J ends were trimmed by 0 bases and 0 bases, with 9 bases remaining between them. CDR3 length: 16 amino acids. The germline V gene has CDR1 SGHVS and CDR2 FQNEAQ. The CDR3 sequence: CASSLARGYSNQPQHF. CDR3 bases: TGTGCCAGCAGCTTAGCGCGAGGTTATAGCAATCAGCCCCAGCATTTT. The entire variable domain, with the rest obtained from reference TRBV7-8 and TRBJ1-5, is as follows: GAGVSQSPRYKVAKRGQDVALRCDPISGHVSLFWYQQALGQGPEFLTYFQNEAQLDKSGLPSDRFFAERPEGSVSTLKIQRTQQEDSAVYLCASSLARGYSNQPQHFGDGTRLSIL.

The V gene is TRBV9, the J gene TRBJ1-1; possible D gene TRBD1, 6 bases. Germline CDR1 and CDR2: SGDLS and YYNGEE. The CDR3 extends over 15 amino acids. V dropped 3 bases and J dropped 5 bases, with 17 bases sitting between them. CDR3 region: CASSASGHITTEAFF. CDR3 in DNA: TGTGCCAGCAGCGCCTCGGGACATATAACTACTGAAGCTTTCTTT.

The sample holds many counts of this clone. Distinct nucleotide sequences in the sample also encode this CDR3. The chain has TRBV30 and TRBJ1-2; 7 positions agree with TRBD1. The ends lost 2 bases at V and 8 bases at J; junction bases unmatched: 8. The CDR3 has 13 residues. The germline V gene has CDR1 GTSNPN and CDR2 SVGIG (reference sequence). The CDR3 nucleotides are TGTGCCTGGAGTCTCCGGACAGGTTCGGGCTACACCTTC. It specifies CAWSLRTGSGYTF.

This clone was seen more than once but under ten times. The V call is TRBV21-1, the J call TRBJ1-1; the D call of TRBD1 is as the table states it, not checked on the DNA. TRBV21-1 is listed as a pseudogene. The CDR3 is made up of 12 amino acids. This chain's CDR3 is CATKAGDTEAFF. The CDR3 DNA reads as TGTGCCACCAAGGCAGGGGACACTGAAGCTTTCTTT.

The chain is built from TRBV5-1 and TRBJ2-7; 8 positions agree with TRBD2. The germline V gene encodes CDR1 SGHRS and CDR2 YFSETQ. CDR3 length: 17 amino acids. V lost 0 bases to trimming and J lost 2 bases; unmatched junction nucleotides: 10. The CDR3 is CASSLGPQAGDAYEQYF. The CDR3 DNA reads as TGCGCCAGCAGCTTGGGCCCGCAAGCGGGAGACGCCTACGAGCAGTACTTC. The complete variable domain, with remaining parts taken from reference TRBV5-1 and TRBJ2-7, reads KAGVTQTPRYLIKTRGQQVTLSCSPISGHRSVSWYQQTPGQGLQFLFEYFSETQRNKGNFPGRFSGRQFSNSRSEMNVSTLELGDSALYLCASSLGPQAGDAYEQYFGPGTRLTVT.

This clone was recorded a few times. The chain combines TRBV6-6 with TRBJ2-3; the match to TRBD1 covers 8 bases. The CDR3 loop spans 15 amino acids. The V and J ends lost 7 bases and 1 base, in that order; junction bases with no gene match: 7. CDR1 and CDR2 from the germline V gene are MNHNY and SVGAGI (reference sequence). The CDR3 nucleotides read TGTGCCAGCAATCCGCAGGGGGCCGGCACAGATACGCAGTATTTT. Protein: CASNPQGAGTDTQYF.

This chain joins TRBV11-3 and TRBJ1-1; D is uncertain. CDR3 length: 14 amino acids. Germline V gene sequence: CDR1 SGHNT, CDR2 YENEEA. Trimming took 1 base from V and 0 from J, leaving 6 bases between them. The CDR3 protein is CASSLAGLNTEAFF. As DNA, the CDR3 is TGTGCCAGCAGCTTAGCCGGGTTGAACACTGAAGCTTTCTTT.

This clone was seen only a few times. The rearrangement joins TRBV7-9 to TRBJ2-5; D not certain. This CDR3 has 13 amino acids. V was cut by 5 bases and J by 5 bases, with 12 bases left in between. Per the germline V gene, CDR1 is SEHNR and CDR2 is FQNEAQ (reference sequence). CDR3 DNA: TGTGCCAGCAGCCGTTCGGGTATTGAGACCCAGTACTTC. It translates to CASSRSGIETQYF.

This clone has more than one count but fewer than ten. The J gene is TRBJ2-3, the V gene TRBV6-5, with 12 bases fitting TRBD2. CDR1 and CDR2 (germline): MNHEY, SVGAGI. CDR3 length: 15 amino acids. The J segment lost 4 bases and the V segment lost 4 bases, leaving 3 bases of the junction unmatched. The CDR3 loop is CASSFRTSGADTQYF. The CDR3 nucleotides read TGTGCCAGCAGTTTTAGGACTAGCGGGGCAGATACGCAGTATTTT.

The gene calls are TRBV29-1 and TRBJ1-2; tentatively, D is TRBD1 (5 bases). Per germline, CDR1 SQVTM and CDR2 ANQGSEA. CDR3 size: 13 residues. Trimming removed 4 bases at V and 3 bases at J, with 12 bases between. As DNA, the CDR3 is TGCAGCGTTGTCAGGGTTCGGGACTATGGCTACACCTTC. It codes for CSVVRVRDYGYTF.

The rearrangement links TRBV7-2 to TRBJ2-3; the match to TRBD1 covers 7 bases. The ends lost 0 bases at V and 6 bases at J; junction bases unmatched: 6. The CDR3 is 15 residues long. CDR1 is SGHTA, CDR2 FQGNSA, per germline. CDR3: CASSLARTGPDTQYF. DNA of the CDR3: TGTGCCAGCAGCTTAGCGCGGACAGGCCCGGATACGCAGTATTTT.

The V gene is TRBV6-5, the J gene TRBJ2-3; 10 positions agree with TRBD1. CDR3 length equals 14 residues. Germline V lookup: CDR1 MNHEY, CDR2 SVGAGI. The trim removed 7 bases at V and 2 bases at J, leaving 3 bases unmatched. This chain's CDR3 is CASKGTGATDTQYF. CDR3 nucleotide sequence: TGTGCCAGCAAAGGGACAGGGGCCACAGATACGCAGTATTTT.

This clone was seen a few times. The chain has TRBV28 and TRBJ2-7; 9 bases are a match to TRBD1. The CDR3 is 14 amino acids. With V trimmed by 5 bases and J by 0 bases, 2 bases remained unmatched. The germline gives CDR1 MDHEN, CDR2 SYDVKM. CDR3 DNA sequence: TGTGCCAGCAGTACAGGGGGCGGCTCCTACGAGCAGTACGTC. This sequence encodes CASSTGGGSYEQYV.

This chain joins TRBV18 and TRBJ2-5; D is tentatively TRBD1 or TRBD2 (5 bases each). Trimming stripped 3 bases from V and 3 bases from J, with 14 bases between. Germline V gives CDR1 KGHSH, CDR2 LQKENI. The CDR3 extends over 15 amino acids. CDR3 amino acids: CASSPRVGAEETQYF. CDR3 nucleotides: TGTGCCAGCTCACCCCGCGTCGGGGCGGAAGAGACCCAGTACTTC.

In this sample, this clone turned up a few times. The rearrangement uses TRBV18 and TRBJ2-1; D ambiguous. Per the germline V gene, CDR1 is KGHSH and CDR2 is LQKENI. Trimming removed 5 bases from V and 1 base from J, with 21 bases in between. This CDR3 region has 18 residues. The CDR3 spells CASSSLETLLGSYNEQFF. As DNA, the CDR3 is TGTGCCAGCTCAAGTCTCGAGACACTTCTAGGTTCCTACAATGAGCAGTTCTTC.

This clone occurred a few times. Within the sample, other DNA sequences also encode this same CDR3. V and J are TRBV7-3 and TRBJ2-3; no clear D gene. Deletions cut 2 bases from V and 6 bases from J, with 6 bases between. Germline V gene data show CDR1 as SGHTA and CDR2 as FQGTGA. This CDR3 region has 12 residues. The CDR3 reads CASSLVGDTQYF. The DNA of the CDR3 is TGTGCCAGCAGCTTAGTGGGTGATACGCAGTATTTT.

The J gene is TRBJ1-2, the V gene TRBV7-2; possibly TRBD1 for D (5 bases). V was cut by 5 bases and J by 1 base, with 8 bases left in between. The CDR3 is 13 residues long. CDR1 and CDR2 (germline): SGHTA, FQGNSA. Here the CDR3 reads CASSAGLNYGYTF. CDR3 nucleotide sequence: TGTGCCAGCAGCGCGGGACTTAACTATGGCTACACCTTC.

Regarding this clone: Distinct nucleotide sequences in the sample also encode this CDR3. CDR3 DNA: TGTGCCAGCAGTGAACACTACGAGCAGTACTTC. It encodes CASSEHYEQYF. The chain employs TRBV2 and TRBJ2-7; D not resolved. The CDR3 length is 11 residues. In germline, CDR1 is SNHLY, CDR2 FYNNEI. V lost 2 bases to trimming and J lost 3 bases, with 2 bases between them.

The chain combines TRBV14 with TRBJ2-7; D perhaps matches TRBD1 (5 bases). V was shortened by 0 bases and J by 1 base, with 22 bases between the two germline ends. CDR3 length equals 19 residues. Germline lookup yields CDR1 SGHDN and CDR2 FVKESK. The CDR3 DNA follows: TGTGCCAGCAGCCAAGATCTTGCTGGGCAGGGTCGCTCATCCTACGAGCAGTACGTC. It is translated as CASSQDLAGQGRSSYEQYV.

This clone was found a few times. V gene TRBV6-6 combines with J gene TRBJ2-3; D might be TRBD1 or TRBD2, each matching 5 bases. CDR3 length equals 13 residues. V lost 8 bases and J 2 bases, leaving 11 bases between the germline ends. Germline V gene data show CDR1 as MNHNY and CDR2 as SVGAGI (reference sequence). The CDR3 protein is CASRGMFTDTQYF. As DNA, the CDR3 is TGTGCCAGCCGGGGCATGTTCACAGATACGCAGTATTTT.